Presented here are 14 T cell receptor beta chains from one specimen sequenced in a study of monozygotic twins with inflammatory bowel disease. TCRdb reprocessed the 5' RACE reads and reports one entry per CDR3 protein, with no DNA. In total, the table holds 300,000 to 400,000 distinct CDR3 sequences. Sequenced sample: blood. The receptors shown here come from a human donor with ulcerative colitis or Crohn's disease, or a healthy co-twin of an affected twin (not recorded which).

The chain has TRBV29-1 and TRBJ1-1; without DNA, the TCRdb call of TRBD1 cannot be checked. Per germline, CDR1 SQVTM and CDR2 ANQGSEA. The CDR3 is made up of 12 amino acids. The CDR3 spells CSVQGRNTEAFF.

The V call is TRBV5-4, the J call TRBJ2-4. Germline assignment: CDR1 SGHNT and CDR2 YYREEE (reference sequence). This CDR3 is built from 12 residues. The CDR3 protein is CASSLGQNIQYF.

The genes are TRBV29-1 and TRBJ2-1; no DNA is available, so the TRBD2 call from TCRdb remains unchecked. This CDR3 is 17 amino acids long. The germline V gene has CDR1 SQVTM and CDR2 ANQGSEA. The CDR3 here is CSVGLAGAPPGWNEQFF.

CDR3 sequence reads: CSASTGARYIGEQFF. The J gene is TRBJ2-1, the V gene TRBV20-1; TCRdb returns TRBD2, unconfirmable since there is no DNA. CDR3 length: 15 residues. Per the germline V gene, CDR1 is DFQATT and CDR2 is SNEGSKA (reference sequence).

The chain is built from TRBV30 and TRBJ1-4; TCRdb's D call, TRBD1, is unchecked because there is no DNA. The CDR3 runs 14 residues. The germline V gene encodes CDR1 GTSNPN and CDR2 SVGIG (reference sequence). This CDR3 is CAWSAGTGYEKLFF.

The CDR3 reads CASSQSRLDPNYGYTF. This rearrangement joins TRBV7-9 to TRBJ1-2. From germline, CDR1 is SEHNR and CDR2 FQNEAQ (reference sequence). The CDR3 has 16 residues.

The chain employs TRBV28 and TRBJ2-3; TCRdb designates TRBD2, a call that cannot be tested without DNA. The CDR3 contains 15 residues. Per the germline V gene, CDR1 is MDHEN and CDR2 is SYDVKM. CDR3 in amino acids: CASMTSGSSTDTQYF.

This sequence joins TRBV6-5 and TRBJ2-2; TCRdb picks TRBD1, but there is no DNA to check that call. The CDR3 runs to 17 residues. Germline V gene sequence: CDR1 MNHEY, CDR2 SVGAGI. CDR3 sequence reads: CASSYPPRGANTGELFF.

The CDR3 sequence is CALGSGVNGYTF. J is TRBJ1-2 and V is TRBV30. The CDR3 contains 12 residues. Germline CDR1 and CDR2: GTSNPN and SVGIG (reference sequence). The complete variable domain, with remaining parts taken from reference TRBV30 and TRBJ1-2, reads SQTIHQWPATLVQPVGSPLSLECTVEGTSNPNLYWYRQAAGRGLQLLFYSVGIGQISSEVPQNLSASRPQDRQFILSSKKLLLSDSGFYLCALGSGVNGYTFGSGTRLTVV.

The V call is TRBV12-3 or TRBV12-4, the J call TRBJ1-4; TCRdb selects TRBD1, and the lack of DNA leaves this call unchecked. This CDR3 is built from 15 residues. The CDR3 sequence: CASSASVRTNEKLFF.

The CDR3: CASSWTGVDSGELFF. The V call is TRBV5-4, the J call TRBJ2-2; the TRBD1 assignment by TCRdb is unverifiable without DNA. There are 15 residues in the CDR3. Per the germline V gene, CDR1 is SGHNT and CDR2 is YYREEE (reference sequence). The whole variable domain, filled in from reference TRBV5-4 and TRBJ2-2, reads ETGVTQSPTHLIKTRGQQVTLRCSSQSGHNTVSWYQQALGQGPQFIFQYYREEENGRGNFPPRFSGLQFPNYSSELNVNALELDDSALYLCASSWTGVDSGELFFGEGSRLTVL.

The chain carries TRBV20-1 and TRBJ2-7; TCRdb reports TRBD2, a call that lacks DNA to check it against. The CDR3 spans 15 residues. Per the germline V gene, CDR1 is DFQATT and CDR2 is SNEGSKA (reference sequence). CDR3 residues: CSARADGGGFYEQYF.

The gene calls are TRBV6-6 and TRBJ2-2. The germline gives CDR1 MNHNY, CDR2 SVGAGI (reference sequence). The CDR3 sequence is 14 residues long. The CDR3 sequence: CASSWSGERGELFF.

The CDR3: CASSLPSSGGQGAQGYEQYF. This chain connects TRBV11-2 to TRBJ2-7; TCRdb outputs TRBD2, but without DNA this stays unchecked. This CDR3 is 20 amino acids long. Germline lookup yields CDR1 SGHAT and CDR2 FQNNGV.